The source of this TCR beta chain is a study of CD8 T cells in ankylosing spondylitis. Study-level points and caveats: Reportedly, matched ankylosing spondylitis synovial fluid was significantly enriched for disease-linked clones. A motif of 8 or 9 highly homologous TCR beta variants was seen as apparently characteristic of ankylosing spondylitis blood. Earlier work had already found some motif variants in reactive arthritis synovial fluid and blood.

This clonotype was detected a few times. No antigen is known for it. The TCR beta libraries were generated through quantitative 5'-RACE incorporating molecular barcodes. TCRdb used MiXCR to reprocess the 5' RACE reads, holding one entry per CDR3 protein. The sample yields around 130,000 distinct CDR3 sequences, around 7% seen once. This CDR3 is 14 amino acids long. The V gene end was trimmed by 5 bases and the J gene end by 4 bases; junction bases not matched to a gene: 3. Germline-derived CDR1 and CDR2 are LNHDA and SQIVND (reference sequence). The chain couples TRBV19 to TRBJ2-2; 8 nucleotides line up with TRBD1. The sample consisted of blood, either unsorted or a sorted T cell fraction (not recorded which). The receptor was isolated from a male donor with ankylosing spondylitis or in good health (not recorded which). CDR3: CASSLTGATGELFF. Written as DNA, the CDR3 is TGTGCCAGTAGTCTGACAGGGGCCACCGGGGAGCTGTTTTTT.